A single sample gave rise to the 13 T cell receptor beta chains below, sequenced in a study of T cell changes during pregnancy in multiple sclerosis. Here immunoSEQ multiplex PCR was the method, and the copy in TCRdb shows in-frame clones only, minus some. The data hold more than 30,000 clones, with over 80% observed a single time. Sequencing was done on a sample of PBMCs (not recorded whether the cells were cultured). These receptors came from a female donor with multiple sclerosis, enrolled in a pregnancy study.

The chain is built from TRBV5-1 and TRBJ1-1, with no clear D. This CDR3 spans 14 amino acids. Trimming removed 5 bases from V and 1 base from J, with 12 bases in between. Germline assignment: CDR1 SGHRS and CDR2 YFSETQ. The CDR3 reads CASRPDWGNTEAFF. CDR3 DNA: TGCGCCAGCAGACCCGATTGGGGGAACACTGAAGCTTTCTTT.

J is TRBJ1-5 and V is TRBV30, with TRBD1 matching 8 bases. Germline trimming cut 0 bases from V and 4 bases from J; bases unmatched to any gene: 5. The CDR3 consists of 15 residues. The germline V gene encodes CDR1 GTSNPN and CDR2 SVGIG (reference sequence). DNA of the CDR3: TGTGCCTGGAGTGTGACCGGACAGGGAAATCAGCCCCAGCATTTT. Its protein product is CAWSVTGQGNQPQHF.

The chain couples TRBV6-5 to TRBJ2-3; weak D call: TRBD2 (6 bases). V lost 0 bases, J lost 0 bases, and 7 bases lay in between. The germline CDR1 and CDR2 sequences are MNHEY and SVGAGI. This CDR3 spans 15 amino acids. CDR3 in amino acids: CASSYSGTSTDTQYF. CDR3 DNA sequence: TGTGCCAGCAGTTACTCGGGGACTAGCACAGATACGCAGTATTTT.

This chain joins TRBV9 and TRBJ2-1; D unclear. The CDR3 is 13 residues long. Germline assignment: CDR1 SGDLS and CDR2 YYNGEE. Trimming shortened V by 4 bases and J by 0 bases, and 5 bases separated the two germline ends. The CDR3 nucleotides are TGTGCCAGCAGCCCCCGCTCCTACAATGAGCAGTTCTTC. Residues: CASSPRSYNEQFF.

V and J are TRBV11-2 and TRBJ2-1, with 14 bases aligning to TRBD2. The V gene end was trimmed by 5 bases and the J gene end by 2 bases; junction bases not matched to a gene: 11. This CDR3 is built from 19 residues. The germline V gene has CDR1 SGHAT and CDR2 FQNNGV. For the CDR3, the DNA is TGTGCCAGCAGCCCTGCGGGACTAGCGGGAGCCCCCGCCTACAATGAGCAGTTCTTC. Translation: CASSPAGLAGAPAYNEQFF.

The rearrangement joins TRBV19 to TRBJ2-3, with D perhaps given as TRBD1 or TRBD2 (5 bases each). Trimming stripped 2 bases from V and 10 bases from J, with 10 bases between. The germline V gene encodes CDR1 LNHDA and CDR2 SQIVND (reference sequence). CDR3 length: 12 residues. The CDR3 loop is CASSIMGVAQYF. As DNA, the CDR3 is TGTGCCAGTAGTATAATGGGGGTTGCGCAGTATTTT.

This clone was seen a single time. The chain recombines TRBV6-5 with TRBJ1-5, with D possibly TRBD1 on 6 matching bases. The CDR3 is 15 amino acids. CDR1 is MNHEY and CDR2 is SVGAGI in the germline V gene. Trimming pared 6 bases from V and 2 bases from J, leaving 14 bases between. DNA for the CDR3: TGTGCCAGCAGCCCTGGGGGGGCCGGCAATCAGCCCCAGCATTTT. This translates into CASSPGGAGNQPQHF.

This clone was counted a single time. The J gene is TRBJ2-7, the V gene TRBV4-2; D ambiguous. The V gene lost 1 base and the J gene lost 3 bases, with 22 bases spanning the gap. Germline lookup yields CDR1 LGHNA and CDR2 YNFKEQ. CDR3 length: 18 residues. The CDR3 is CASSQVGRTKPFFYEQYF. The CDR3 nucleotides are TGTGCCAGCAGCCAAGTGGGCAGGACCAAGCCCTTTTTCTACGAGCAGTACTTC.

This chain links TRBV5-1 with TRBJ1-3; D uncertain. This CDR3 has 15 amino acids. Germline assignment: CDR1 SGHRS and CDR2 YFSETQ. V lost 4 bases to trimming and J lost 0 bases, with 11 bases between them. The CDR3 nucleotides are TGCGCCAGCAGCCAAACGGGGAGCTCTGGAAACACCATATATTTT. Amino acids: CASSQTGSSGNTIYF.

The V and J genes are TRBV11-2 and TRBJ2-5; possible D gene TRBD2, 5 bases. Germline V gene data show CDR1 as SGHAT and CDR2 as FQNNGV. The V end lost 4 bases, the J end lost 2 bases, and 14 bases lay between the germline ends. The CDR3 is 15 residues long. The CDR3 protein is CASSSPGLAQETQYF. CDR3 bases: TGTGCCAGCAGCTCCCCCGGGCTAGCTCAAGAGACCCAGTACTTC.

In DNA form, the CDR3 reads TGTGCCAGCAGTTACGCGAGCACAGATACGCAGTATTTT. This translates into CASSYASTDTQYF. The V call is TRBV6-5, the J call TRBJ2-3; no clear D gene. Germline CDR1 and CDR2: MNHEY and SVGAGI. CDR3 size: 13 residues. Trimming removed 2 bases from V and 0 bases from J, with 3 bases in between.

A word on this clone: Compared with germline, one end of the junction differs, possibly owing to a read error. This chain links TRBV28 with TRBJ2-7, with D maybe TRBD2 (5 bases). This CDR3 contains 11 residues. Germline values: CDR1 MDHEN, CDR2 SYDVKM. The CDR3, as DNA: TGTGCCAGCAGTTTACATTGGACTTTCAACTTC. Amino acid sequence: CASSLHWTFNF.

CDR3 sequence reads: CASSLRSNEKLFF. For the CDR3, the DNA is TGTGCCAGCAGCCTCAGGAGTAATGAAAAACTGTTTTTT. The chain combines TRBV7-9 with TRBJ1-4; D is uncertain. The CDR3 length is 13 residues. Germline V gives CDR1 SEHNR, CDR2 FQNEAQ (reference sequence). V lost 5 bases, J lost 4 bases, and 8 bases lay in between.